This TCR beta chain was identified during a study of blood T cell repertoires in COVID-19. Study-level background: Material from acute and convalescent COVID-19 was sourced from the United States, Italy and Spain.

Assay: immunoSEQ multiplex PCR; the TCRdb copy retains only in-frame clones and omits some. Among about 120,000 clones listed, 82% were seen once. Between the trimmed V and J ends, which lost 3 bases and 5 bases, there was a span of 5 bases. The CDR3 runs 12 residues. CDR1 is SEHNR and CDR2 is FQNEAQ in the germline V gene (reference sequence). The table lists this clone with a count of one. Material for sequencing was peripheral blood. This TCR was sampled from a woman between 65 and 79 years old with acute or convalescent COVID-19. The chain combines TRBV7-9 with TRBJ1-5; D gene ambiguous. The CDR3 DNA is TGTGCCAGCAGCTTGTCATATCAGCCCCAGCATTTT. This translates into CASSLSYQPQHF.